This T cell receptor (beta chain) was captured by sequencing in a study of identifying expanded T cells in peripheral blood. CDR1 and CDR2 from the germline V gene are LNHDA and SQIVND (reference sequence). The CDR3 runs to 13 residues. The data were produced by immunoSEQ multiplex PCR, yet TCRdb's version contains in-frame clones alone and is incomplete. The table lists about 91,000 clones, 88% of them singletons. The chain joins TRBV19 to TRBJ2-7; the match to TRBD1 covers 7 bases. This clonotype originated in a person aged 18-69 years in good health. Sequenced material: blood. The CDR3 protein is CATWSQGVSEQYF. Written as DNA, the CDR3 is TGTGCTACGTGGTCCCAGGGGGTAAGCGAGCAGTACTTC.